One and the same sample provided the 29 T cell receptor beta chains below, sequenced in a study of post-analysis software for immune sequencing data (dated by TCRdb to about 2015). Results and caveats for the whole study, not just this receptor: Significantly higher frequencies in patients than in controls were found for roughly 5 TRBV segments, including TRBV5-6, TRBV5-1 and TRBV20-1.

The library was produced with PCR. The data were produced on an Illumina HiSeq 2500. Unique molecular identifiers were incorporated into TCR beta cDNA libraries to reduce PCR and sequencing biases. TCRdb trimmed the raw reads at Q25, called clones with MiXCR and kept productive beta chains. Records with the same CDR3 protein are collapsed into one entry carrying the most frequent genes and DNA. The sample table lists hundreds of thousands of distinct CDR3 sequences, 30% of them with a count of one. Around 0.6% of the sample is taken by the ten largest. Antigens of these TCRs are unknown. The sample was blood. The origin of the receptors is a girl aged 10 to 17 with multiple sclerosis.

This clonotype turned up a few times. The chain employs TRBV12-3 or TRBV12-4 and TRBJ1-5; TRBD1 is a possible D gene (6 bases). Trimming left V 6 bases short and J 9 bases short, with 15 bases between. The CDR3 contains 13 residues. CDR3 coding DNA: TGTGCCAGCAGCAACAGGGTCGAAGGGCCCCAGCATTTT. Its translation is CASSNRVEGPQHF.

This rearrangement joins TRBV5-6 to TRBJ2-7; D may correspond to TRBD1 or TRBD2 (5 bases each). Germline V lookup: CDR1 SGHDT, CDR2 YYEEEE. CDR3 length: 13 residues. V lost 4 bases and J 0 bases, leaving 8 bases between the germline ends. CDR3 sequence: CASSTGASYEQYF. CDR3 bases: TGTGCCAGCAGCACCGGGGCCTCCTACGAGCAGTACTTC.

The V gene is TRBV20-1, the J gene TRBJ2-4; 9 bases are a match to TRBD1. This CDR3 has 18 residues. The germline V gene has CDR1 DFQATT and CDR2 SNEGSKA (reference sequence). The ends lost 0 bases at V and 0 bases at J; junction bases unmatched: 9. In nucleotides, the CDR3 is TGCAGTGCTAGAGATGGGACAGGGAGGAGTATAGCCAAAAACATTCAGTACTTC. Protein product: CSARDGTGRSIAKNIQYF.

The chain combines TRBV4-3 with TRBJ2-3; D is undetermined. The CDR3 is 15 amino acids. Germline values: CDR1 LGHNA, CDR2 YSLEER. The V gene lost 1 base and the J gene lost 0 bases, with 8 bases spanning the gap. This CDR3 is CASSQAALSTDTQYF. The CDR3 nucleotides read TGCGCCAGCAGCCAAGCAGCACTGAGCACAGATACGCAGTATTTT.

In its sample, this clonotype was seen a few times. This chain uses TRBV29-1 with TRBJ2-3; 8 bases agree with TRBD1. Germline loops: CDR1 SQVTM, CDR2 ANQGSEA. Losses at the gene ends were 7 bases for V and 4 bases for J; bases not matched to a gene: 10. The CDR3 runs 14 residues. The CDR3 nucleotides read TGCAGCGCTTCTGACACAGGGGGAGCAGATACGCAGTATTTT. Amino acids: CSASDTGGADTQYF.

Only a few counts were recorded for this clonotype. The V and J genes are TRBV7-9 and TRBJ2-1; the D gene is possibly TRBD1 (5 bases). The V and J ends lost 0 bases and 8 bases respectively, with 8 bases between them. CDR3 length: 13 amino acids. Germline CDR1 reads SEHNR; CDR2 reads FQNEAQ (reference sequence). DNA of the CDR3: TGTGCCAGCAGCTTAGCCAGGGTGCATGAGCAGTTCTTC. It translates to CASSLARVHEQFF.

To note about this clonotype: The junction departs from germline at one end; a sequencing error may be responsible. V is TRBV5-1 and J is TRBJ1-2; 10 nucleotides match TRBD1. The germline CDR1 and CDR2 sequences are SGHRS and YFSETQ. This CDR3 region has 14 residues. The CDR3 nucleotides read TGCGCCGGCAGCTCGGGGACAGGGGCCTATGGCTACACCTTC. Protein: CAGSSGTGAYGYTF.

This clonotype was seen a handful of times. This sequence joins TRBV7-2 and TRBJ1-3; TRBD1 agrees at 9 bases. V was clipped by 5 bases and J by 2 bases; unmatched bases: 7. The CDR3 totals 16 residues. The germline V gene has CDR1 SGHTA and CDR2 FQGNSA. In DNA, the CDR3 is TGTGCCAGCAGCCTAACCGGGACAGGGACTGGAAACACCATATATTTT. Its translation: CASSLTGTGTGNTIYF.

The table lists this clonotype with a few counts. The rearrangement joins TRBV9 to TRBJ1-2, with TRBD1 matching over 7 bases. Germline V lookup: CDR1 SGDLS, CDR2 YYNGEE. V dropped 5 bases and J dropped 8; count of bases not matched to a gene: 6. The CDR3 contains 12 residues. This chain's CDR3 is CASRGQGVGYTF. As DNA, the CDR3 is TGTGCCAGCAGGGGGCAGGGGGTCGGCTACACCTTC.

Only a few counts were recorded for this clonotype. The V gene is TRBV7-9, the J gene TRBJ1-2; D is undetermined. The CDR3 contains 14 residues. Germline V lookup: CDR1 SEHNR, CDR2 FQNEAQ (reference sequence). Trimming took off 2 bases at V and 3 bases at J, with 10 bases between the two ends. CDR3 residues: CASSLRTDHYGYTF. The CDR3 DNA reads TGTGCCAGCAGCTTAAGGACGGACCACTATGGCTACACCTTC. Together with reference TRBV7-9 and TRBJ1-2, the CDR3 gives the full variable domain: DTGVSQNPRHKITKRGQNVTFRCDPISEHNRLYWYRQTLGQGPEFLTYFQNEAQLEKSRLLSDRFSAERPKGSFSTLEIQRTEQGDSAMYLCASSLRTDHYGYTFGSGTRLTVV.

The V gene is TRBV2, the J gene TRBJ2-3; 10 nucleotides match TRBD2. CDR1 and CDR2 (germline): SNHLY, FYNNEI. This CDR3 region has 14 residues. V was pared by 9 bases and J by 0 bases, with 3 bases of the junction left unmatched. The CDR3 coding sequence is TGTGCCAGATCGACTAGCGGGAGCACAGATACGCAGTATTTT. Amino acid sequence: CARSTSGSTDTQYF.

This clonotype occurred a few times. The chain joins TRBV10-3 to TRBJ1-6; 9 nucleotides line up with TRBD1. Germline CDR1 ENHRY, CDR2 SYGVKD. With V trimmed by 4 bases and J by 9 bases, 7 bases remained unmatched. The CDR3 runs 15 residues. CDR3 bases: TGTGCCATCAGTGCCGGACAGGGGCCGAGTTCACCCCTCCACTTT. It translates to CAISAGQGPSSPLHF.

V usage is TRBV7-2 and J usage is TRBJ2-7, with 15 positions matching TRBD2. The CDR3 length is 17 residues. In germline, CDR1 is SGHTA, CDR2 FQGNSA. Germline trimming cut 5 bases from V and 7 bases from J; bases unmatched to any gene: 12. The CDR3 protein is CASSPGLAGGPIREQYF. In nucleotides, the CDR3 is TGTGCCAGCAGCCCGGGACTAGCGGGAGGCCCAATCAGAGAGCAGTACTTC.

The V call is TRBV5-5, the J call TRBJ2-4; TRBD1 is a possible D gene (5 bases). CDR1 is SGHKS, CDR2 YYEKEE, per germline (reference sequence). The CDR3 extends over 11 amino acids. Trimming pared 1 base from V and 15 bases from J, leaving 11 bases between. The CDR3 DNA reads TGTGCCAGCAGCTTGAGAACAGGCGGGTACTTC. Protein sequence: CASSLRTGGYF.

There are a few counts of this clonotype. This chain connects TRBV7-9 to TRBJ1-1, with D maybe TRBD1 (5 bases). The CDR3 totals 15 residues. The V gene lost 1 base and the J gene lost 2 bases, with 11 bases spanning the gap. Germline V gene lookup returns CDR1 SEHNR and CDR2 FQNEAQ (reference sequence). The CDR3: CASSLVGEHNTEAFF. For the CDR3, the DNA is TGTGCCAGCAGCTTAGTGGGGGAACACAACACTGAAGCTTTCTTT.

Written as DNA, the CDR3 is TGCAGTGCTAGTTCCGTCAGTAACTATGGCTACACCTTC. The encoded protein is CSASSVSNYGYTF. The chain couples TRBV20-1 to TRBJ1-2; D is unclear. The germline V and J ends were trimmed by 3 bases and 1 base, with 9 bases remaining between them. Looked up from germline, CDR1 is DFQATT and CDR2 is SNEGSKA (reference sequence). The CDR3 sequence is 13 residues long.

The V call is TRBV6-6, the J call TRBJ1-6; TRBD1 is a possible D gene (5 bases). V shed 5 bases and J shed 9 bases, with 11 bases lying between them. This CDR3 comprises 13 residues. The germline CDR1 and CDR2 sequences are MNHNY and SVGAGI (reference sequence). The CDR3 is CASSPGSGSPLHF. The CDR3 DNA reads as TGTGCCAGCAGTCCAGGGTCTGGTTCACCCCTCCACTTT.

The CDR3 is CSVEGQGVTYNEQFF. The CDR3 DNA reads TGCAGCGTTGAAGGGCAGGGGGTAACCTACAATGAGCAGTTCTTC. The rearrangement uses TRBV29-1 and TRBJ2-1; the match to TRBD1 covers 7 bases. Germline V CDR1 and CDR2: SQVTM, ANQGSEA. Losses at the gene ends were 1 base for V and 2 bases for J; bases not matched to a gene: 5. This CDR3 has 15 residues.

V is TRBV7-2 and J is TRBJ1-2; 7 positions agree with TRBD1. Looked up from germline, CDR1 is SGHTA and CDR2 is FQGNSA. The CDR3 is 15 residues long. J gave up 5 bases and V 6 bases, and 12 bases lay outside the gene matches. The CDR3 nucleotides read TGTGCCAGCAGTTTTCCGGGACAGAGGACGTATGGCTACACCTTC. It encodes CASSFPGQRTYGYTF.

The V and J genes are TRBV18 and TRBJ2-3; the match to TRBD2 covers 14 bases. Looked up from germline, CDR1 is KGHSH and CDR2 is LQKENI. The CDR3 spans 17 residues. V trimming: 5 bases; J trimming: 5 bases; junction bases outside the gene matches: 9. CDR3 sequence (DNA): TGTGCCAGCTCAACCCTCAGACTAGCGGGAGGGCTAGATACGCAGTATTTT. It is translated as CASSTLRLAGGLDTQYF.

V gene TRBV6-2 or TRBV6-3 combines with J gene TRBJ2-7; D is unclear. V shed 0 bases and J shed 0 bases, with 9 bases lying between them. CDR1 is MNHEY, CDR2 SVGEGT, per germline. The CDR3 has 15 residues. CDR3 loop: CASSYSPPGSYEQYF. CDR3 bases: TGTGCCAGCAGTTACTCCCCCCCAGGCTCCTACGAGCAGTACTTC.

This chain connects TRBV27 to TRBJ2-1; D gene ambiguous. The CDR3 length is 16 residues. V was trimmed by 7 bases and J by 5 bases, leaving 21 bases between them. CDR1 MNHEY and CDR2 SMNVEV come from the germline V gene (reference sequence). CDR3 protein: CASNYQRFRAHNEQFF. The CDR3 DNA follows: TGTGCCAGCAACTACCAACGGTTTCGAGCCCACAATGAGCAGTTCTTC.

The V and J genes are TRBV7-6 and TRBJ2-7; D call uncertain. The CDR3 covers 15 residues. CDR1 SGHVS and CDR2 FNYEAQ come from the germline V gene. The V end was cut by 2 bases, the J end by 2 bases, with 13 bases between. CDR3 sequence reads: CASSLSDRVPYEQYF. CDR3 DNA sequence: TGTGCCAGCAGCTTATCGGACCGGGTTCCCTACGAGCAGTACTTC.

J is TRBJ2-7 and V is TRBV25-1, with 10 bases aligning to TRBD1. Germline V gives CDR1 MGHDK, CDR2 SYGVNS. The V segment lost 9 bases and the J segment 5 bases; nucleotides outside the gene matches: 13. The CDR3 runs 15 residues. The CDR3 reads CASTAWDRGSNEQYF. For the CDR3, the DNA is TGTGCCAGTACGGCCTGGGACAGGGGTTCCAACGAGCAGTACTTC.

In its sample, this clonotype was seen a few times. This chain uses TRBV4-1 with TRBJ2-1; 10 positions match TRBD2. The V gene end was trimmed by 0 bases and the J gene end by 3 bases; junction bases not matched to a gene: 8. The germline CDR1 and CDR2 sequences are MGHRA and YSYEKL. The length of the CDR3 is 18 residues. CDR3: CASSQEPPSGGNYNEQFF. The CDR3 DNA reads TGCGCCAGCAGCCAAGAGCCCCCTAGCGGGGGAAACTACAATGAGCAGTTCTTC.

This clonotype occurred a few times. This rearrangement joins TRBV20-1 to TRBJ2-1, with 9 bases that match TRBD2. The CDR3 spans 14 residues. Germline V gene data show CDR1 as DFQATT and CDR2 as SNEGSKA (reference sequence). Losses at the gene ends were 5 bases for V and 4 bases for J; bases not matched to a gene: 6. The CDR3 DNA sequence: TGCAGTGCTCTAGCGGGGAGCGGGTACAATGAGCAGTTCTTC. Translating gives CSALAGSGYNEQFF.

The chain couples TRBV29-1 to TRBJ2-7, with 8 bases that match TRBD1. The CDR3 totals 12 residues. Germline V gene sequence: CDR1 SQVTM, CDR2 ANQGSEA. V lost 4 bases, J lost 3 bases, and 2 bases stayed unmatched. The DNA of the CDR3 is TGCAGCGTTGTACAGGGGGGCTACGAGCAGTACTTC. Protein product: CSVVQGGYEQYF.

This clonotype was recorded a few times. The chain joins TRBV6-2 or TRBV6-3 to TRBJ2-3; D ambiguous. This CDR3 comprises 14 residues. CDR1 and CDR2 (germline): MNHEY, SVGEGT. Deletions cut 8 bases from V and 5 bases from J, with 17 bases between. The CDR3 sequence: CASRLRSRIDTQYF. The CDR3 bases are TGTGCCAGCCGCCTACGCAGCAGGATAGATACGCAGTATTTT.

There are a few counts of this clonotype. The DNA of the CDR3 is TGTGCCAGCAGCTTCGGACAGGGTAAAGGAGGCTACACCTTC. Translating it yields CASSFGQGKGGYTF. The J gene is TRBJ1-2, the V gene TRBV5-6; 8 positions match TRBD1. This CDR3 has 14 residues. V lost 2 bases, J lost 8 bases, and 8 bases stayed unmatched. The germline V gene encodes CDR1 SGHDT and CDR2 YYEEEE.